These 20 T cell receptor beta chains originate from one sample sequenced in a study of radiation and T cells in renal cell carcinoma. Treatment denoted: treatment-naive control, cytoreductive nephrectomy. The protocol was immunoSEQ multiplex PCR, while the TCRdb copy is restricted to in-frame clones and leaves out a portion. The sample has around 12,000 clones, about 71% seen once. Sample: tumor tissue, taken from a patient whose treatment was nephrectomy without radiotherapy. These receptor sequences come from a woman of 80 years or more with renal cell carcinoma.

The chain recombines TRBV7-2 with TRBJ2-5, with 10 bases lining up with TRBD1. V trimming: 5 bases; J trimming: 0 bases; junction bases outside the gene matches: 3. Germline-derived CDR1 and CDR2 are SGHTA and FQGNSA. The CDR3 has 15 residues. The chain's CDR3 is CASSPGQGYQETQYF. The CDR3 region has the DNA TGTGCCAGCAGCCCGGGACAGGGGTACCAAGAGACCCAGTACTTC.

The chain carries TRBV6-6 and TRBJ2-5, with 11 bases matching TRBD1. The CDR3 covers 15 residues. With 6 bases clipped from V and 5 bases from J, the junction kept 8 bases outside the gene matches. CDR1 MNHNY and CDR2 SVGAGI come from the germline V gene (reference sequence). CDR3 bases: TGTGCCAGCAGCACTGGACAGGGGGCTTACGAGACCCAGTACTTC. Translated, it gives CASSTGQGAYETQYF.

CDR3 amino acids: CATHGQGDEKLFF. The CDR3 nucleotides are TGTGCCACTCACGGACAGGGGGATGAAAAACTGTTTTTT. The chain employs TRBV5-4 and TRBJ1-4; the match to TRBD1 covers 10 bases. This CDR3 is 13 amino acids long. The germline V gene has CDR1 SGHNT and CDR2 YYREEE (reference sequence). V gave up 9 bases and J gave up 6 bases; unmatched junction bases: 5.

This sequence joins TRBV4-1 and TRBJ2-3, with D perhaps matching TRBD1 (6 bases). The CDR3 covers 16 residues. Trimming took off 3 bases at V and 2 bases at J, with 15 bases between the two ends. Germline lookup yields CDR1 MGHRA and CDR2 YSYEKL. CDR3 sequence reads: CASSHPTGVPTDTQYF. The CDR3 DNA sequence: TGCGCCAGCAGCCATCCGACAGGAGTCCCCACAGATACGCAGTATTTT.

The chain recombines TRBV7-9 with TRBJ2-3; no clear D gene. Trimming removed 2 bases at V and 1 base at J, with 4 bases between. The CDR3 extends over 13 amino acids. CDR1 and CDR2 from the germline V gene are SEHNR and FQNEAQ (reference sequence). The CDR3 sequence: CASSLLGTDTQYF. Here the CDR3 DNA reads TGTGCCAGCAGCTTACTTGGCACAGATACGCAGTATTTT.

The rearrangement uses TRBV28 and TRBJ1-4; D perhaps matches TRBD1 (5 bases). Germline V CDR1 and CDR2: MDHEN, SYDVKM. The CDR3 has 15 amino acids. V was clipped by 4 bases and J by 7 bases, with 16 bases between them. DNA for the CDR3: TGTGCCAGCAGTTCCCCCCAGGGCCCGAGTGAAAAACTGTTTTTT. Protein: CASSSPQGPSEKLFF.

The chain links TRBV29-1 to TRBJ2-1; D remains unclear. Deletions cut 1 base from V and 4 bases from J, with 2 bases between. The CDR3 extends over 11 amino acids. Germline V gene data show CDR1 as SQVTM and CDR2 as ANQGSEA. The CDR3 coding sequence is TGCAGCGTTGAAGTATACAATGAGCAGTTCTTC. Its translation: CSVEVYNEQFF.

This clone has only a few counts. The chain carries TRBV6-1 and TRBJ1-5; TRBD1 matches at 7 bases. There are 12 residues in the CDR3. V gave up 11 bases and J gave up 4 bases; unmatched junction bases: 5. Germline V CDR1 and CDR2: MNHNS, SASEGT. The CDR3 DNA is TGTGCCGGATCGACAGGGAATCAGCCCCAGCATTTT. Amino acids: CAGSTGNQPQHF.

The chain links TRBV19 to TRBJ2-7; D is ambiguous. Trimming removed 10 bases at V and 6 bases at J, with 10 bases between. Germline V lookup: CDR1 LNHDA, CDR2 SQIVND (reference sequence). The CDR3 has 10 amino acids. CDR3 DNA: TGTGCCACCCCCAGGCGCGAGCAGTACTTC. Translation: CATPRREQYF. Based on the CDR3 plus reference TRBV19 and TRBJ2-7, the full variable domain is DGGITQSPKYLFRKEGQNVTLSCEQNLNHDAMYWYRQDPGQGLRLIYYSQIVNDFQKGDIAEGYSVSREKKESFPLTVTSAQKNPTAFYLCATPRREQYFGPGTRLTVT.

V and J are TRBV11-3 and TRBJ2-3; 13 positions match TRBD2. This CDR3 is built from 17 residues. With 6 bases clipped from V and 2 bases from J, the junction kept 8 bases outside the gene matches. CDR1 is SGHNT and CDR2 is YENEEA in the germline V gene. CDR3 in DNA: TGTGCCAGCAGTCGCGGACTAGCGGGGGTGACCACAGATACGCAGTATTTT. This encodes CASSRGLAGVTTDTQYF.

The chain uses TRBV5-1 and TRBJ1-1; D gene ambiguous. The CDR3 spans 14 residues. From germline, CDR1 is SGHRS and CDR2 YFSETQ. Trimming left V 0 bases short and J 3 bases short, with 9 bases between. CDR3 sequence reads: CASSLGGIHTEAFF. In nucleotides, the CDR3 is TGCGCCAGCAGCTTGGGTGGTATCCACACTGAAGCTTTCTTT.

This chain joins TRBV4-3 and TRBJ2-5, with D possibly matching TRBD1 (6 bases). Trimming took off 3 bases at V and 4 bases at J, with 18 bases between the two ends. The CDR3 totals 16 residues. CDR1 and CDR2 (germline): LGHNA, YSLEER. Here the CDR3 reads CASSHEGELSGETQYF. CDR3 coding DNA: TGCGCCAGCAGCCACGAGGGGGAACTTTCCGGAGAGACCCAGTACTTC.

The chain recombines TRBV19 with TRBJ1-1, with D tentatively TRBD1 (6 bases). Germline CDR1 and CDR2: LNHDA and SQIVND (reference sequence). V was trimmed by 5 bases and J by 11 bases, leaving 12 bases between them. This CDR3 has 11 residues. The CDR3 region has the DNA TGTGCCAGTAGTTCCTGGACAGACGCTTTCTTT. It translates to CASSSWTDAFF.

The chain is built from TRBV18 and TRBJ1-1; 7 nucleotides align to TRBD1. The ends lost 1 base at V and 10 bases at J; junction bases unmatched: 9. There are 14 residues in the CDR3. Germline V CDR1 and CDR2: KGHSH, LQKENI. In DNA, the CDR3 is TGTGCCAGCTCACCACAGGAAGCAGGGGGGGGAGCTTTCTTT. As protein: CASSPQEAGGGAFF.

The chain recombines TRBV6-5 with TRBJ2-7; 9 bases match TRBD1. Unmatched junction bases numbered 4, after V lost 0 bases and J lost 4 bases. The CDR3 loop spans 15 amino acids. Looked up from germline, CDR1 is MNHEY and CDR2 is SVGAGI. In DNA, the CDR3 is TGTGCCAGCAGTTACTCCCGGGGACAGGGTTACGAGCAGTACTTC. Translating gives CASSYSRGQGYEQYF.

This clone was observed once. The CDR3 nucleotides read TGTGCCAGCAGCGGCCCGGCTTTTGGGGCCAACGTCCTGACTTTC. Translated, it gives CASSGPAFGANVLTF. The rearrangement uses TRBV11-3 and TRBJ2-6, with D unresolved. There are 15 residues in the CDR3. Looked up from germline, CDR1 is SGHNT and CDR2 is YENEEA. V lost 5 bases, J lost 3 bases, and 11 bases lay in between.

The V gene is TRBV7-9, the J gene TRBJ1-2; TRBD1 is a possible D gene (5 bases). V gave up 5 bases and J gave up 4 bases, with 14 bases separating them. In germline, CDR1 is SEHNR, CDR2 FQNEAQ (reference sequence). The CDR3 covers 14 residues. The CDR3 loop reads CASSRPDTLYGYTF. DNA for the CDR3: TGTGCCAGCAGCCGGCCGGACACACTCTATGGCTACACCTTC.

The chain combines TRBV6-5 with TRBJ1-2; D possibly corresponds to TRBD1 (6 bases). Trimming cost V 1 base and J 5 bases, with 14 bases left between them. CDR1 and CDR2 (germline): MNHEY, SVGAGI. The CDR3 loop spans 15 amino acids. Here the CDR3 DNA reads TGTGCCAGCAGTTACTTTATCGGGGGCGGGTATGGCTACACCTTC. Amino acid sequence: CASSYFIGGGYGYTF.

V usage is TRBV5-1 and J usage is TRBJ1-1; D is undetermined. Germline V CDR1 and CDR2: SGHRS, YFSETQ. This CDR3 has 14 amino acids. Trimming took off 4 bases at V and 3 bases at J, with 13 bases between the two ends. As DNA, the CDR3 is TGCGCCAGCAGCAGAGGCGATGGGGACACTGAAGCTTTCTTT. Protein: CASSRGDGDTEAFF.

There are a few counts of this clone. The V and J genes are TRBV6-6 and TRBJ2-7; 8 nucleotides line up with TRBD1. Trimming removed 3 bases from V and 7 bases from J; junction bases left unmatched: 5. CDR1 and CDR2 from the germline V gene are MNHNY and SVGAGI (reference sequence). This CDR3 comprises 13 residues. CDR3 loop: CASSYDRGREQYV. In DNA form, the CDR3 reads TGTGCCAGCAGTTATGACAGGGGAAGGGAGCAGTACGTC.